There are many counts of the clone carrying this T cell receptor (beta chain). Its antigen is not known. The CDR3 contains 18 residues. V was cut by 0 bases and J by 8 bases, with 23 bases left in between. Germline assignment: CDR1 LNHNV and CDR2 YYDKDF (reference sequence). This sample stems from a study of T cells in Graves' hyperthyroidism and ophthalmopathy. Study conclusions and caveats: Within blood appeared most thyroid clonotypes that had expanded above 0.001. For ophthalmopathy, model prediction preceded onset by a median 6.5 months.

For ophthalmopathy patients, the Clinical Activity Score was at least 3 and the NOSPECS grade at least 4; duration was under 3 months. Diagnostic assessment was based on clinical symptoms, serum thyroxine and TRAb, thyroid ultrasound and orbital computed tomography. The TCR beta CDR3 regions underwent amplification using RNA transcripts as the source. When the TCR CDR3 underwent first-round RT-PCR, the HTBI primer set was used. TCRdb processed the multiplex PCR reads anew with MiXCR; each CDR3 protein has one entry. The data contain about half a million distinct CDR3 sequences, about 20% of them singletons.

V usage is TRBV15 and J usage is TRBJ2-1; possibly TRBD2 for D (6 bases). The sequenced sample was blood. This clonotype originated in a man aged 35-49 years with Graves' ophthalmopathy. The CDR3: CATSREVASASNWDEQFF. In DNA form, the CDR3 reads TGTGCCACCAGCAGAGAAGTGGCTAGCGCCTCAAACTGGGATGAGCAGTTCTTC.